This T cell receptor (beta chain) is from a study of T cells after posttransplantation cyclophosphamide. Findings and limits, study-wide: Recipient CMV seropositivity and CMV reactivation strongly tracked TRB clonality. Later blood repertoires were often dominated by clones from the donor CD8+ memory compartment. Blood and skin or GI T cell repertoires showed limited TRB overlap.

On the day of bone marrow donation, the related graft donor provided peripheral blood. Sequencing was performed with immunoSEQ multiplex PCR; in TCRdb, only in-frame clones are kept and a portion is missing. This sample has 30,000 or so clones, each found more than once. The CDR3 is 14 residues long. The germline V and J ends were trimmed by 8 bases and 0 bases, with 14 bases remaining between them. Per germline, CDR1 KGHSH and CDR2 LQKENI. Ten or more counts support this clone. Its antigen is still unknown. The chain recombines TRBV18 with TRBJ2-7; unclear D gene. The origin of this receptor is a woman aged 55-69 years in good health, CMV-negative, and a related stem cell transplant donor. Sequencing was carried out using PBMCs. CDR3: CASALDHSSYEQYF. The CDR3 bases are TGTGCCAGCGCCCTGGATCACAGCTCCTACGAGCAGTACTTC.